These T cell receptor beta chains were read from a single sample in a study of CD8+ T cells in alopecia areata. Generated by immunoSEQ multiplex PCR, the TCRdb table keeps only in-frame clones and is missing some. The table records some 130,000 clones, roughly three fifths of them present only once. This material consisted of CD4+ T cells sorted from blood, taken at week 0. Receptors originate from a human donor with alopecia areata. Both conserved end residues are part of each CDR3. Each record gives: J gene, D gene, clone size, V gene, CDR3 protein, CDR3 DNA. A D gene is named only where the DNA matches it firmly. Size tells how often a clone was seen (once, few, many) or the class of an expanded clone, and some rows leave it out.

>TRBJ2-1|NA|NA|TRBV5-4
CASSDQNQETLKFF
TGTGCCAGCAGCGACCAAAACCAGGAGACTTTAAAGTTCTTC
>TRBJ1-5|TRBD1|NA|TRBV18
CASSTGRDQPQHF
TGTGCCAGCTCGACAGGGAGGGATCAGCCCCAGCATTTT
>TRBJ1-5|NA|NA|TRBV2
CASVNHGDQPQHF
TGTGCCAGCGTTAACCACGGGGATCAGCCCCAGCATTTT
>TRBJ1-5|NA|NA|TRBV25-1
CASQGPGAKPQHF
TGTGCCAGCCAAGGGCCAGGGGCGAAGCCCCAGCATTTT
>TRBJ2-3|NA|NA|TRBV10-3
CASLGAGKDTQYF
TGTGCCTCGCTAGGCGCAGGGAAAGATACGCAGTATTTT
>TRBJ2-3|TRBD1|NA|TRBV11-2
CASSPGQGLLDTQYF
TGTGCCAGCAGCCCTGGACAGGGGTTGTTGGATACGCAGTATTTT
>TRBJ2-7|NA|NA|TRBV20-1
CSAPARTEQYF
TGCAGTGCTCCAGCAAGAACCGAGCAGTACTTC
>TRBJ1-1|TRBD1|NA|TRBV30
CACERDRGNTEAFF
TGTGCCTGCGAACGGGACAGGGGGAACACTGAAGCTTTCTTT
>TRBJ2-2|NA|NA|TRBV9
CARTGMPGELFF
TGTGCCAGGACGGGGATGCCCGGGGAGCTGTTTTTT
>TRBJ2-2|NA|NA|TRBV6-5
CASRGPGVQTGELFF
TGTGCCAGCAGGGGGCCAGGAGTACAAACCGGGGAGCTGTTTTTT
>TRBJ2-3|NA|NA|TRBV9
CASSVSYTDTQYF
TGTGCCAGCAGCGTTAGCTACACAGATACGCAGTATTTT
>TRBJ1-1|NA|once|TRBV6-5
CASSYPTGQPSEAFF
TGTGCCAGCAGTTACCCTACTGGACAGCCCTCTGAAGCTTTCTTT
>TRBJ1-1|NA|NA|TRBV9
CASSEHRDPEEAFF
TGTGCCAGCAGCGAACACCGGGACCCCGAGGAAGCTTTCTTT
>TRBJ2-6|NA|NA|TRBV27
CASSLWSGQSSGANVLTF
TGTGCCAGCAGTTTATGGTCCGGACAATCCTCTGGGGCCAACGTCCTGACTTTC
>TRBJ2-1|NA|few|TRBV29-1
CSPRGPDYNEQFF
TGCAGCCCTCGCGGTCCCGACTACAATGAGCAGTTCTTC
>TRBJ2-7|TRBD1|NA|TRBV5-1
CASSLGDRSSYEQYF
TGCGCCAGCAGCTTGGGGGACAGGTCATCCTACGAGCAGTACTTC
>TRBJ2-1|TRBD2|NA|TRBV30
CAWSVGLAGNNEQFF
TGTGCCTGGAGTGTCGGACTAGCGGGGAACAATGAGCAGTTCTTC
>TRBJ2-4|NA|NA|TRBV1
CTSSQEEDRIAKNIQYF
TGCACCAGCAGCCAAGAGGAGGACAGGATAGCCAAAAACATTCAGTACTTC
>TRBJ2-7|NA|NA|TRBV30
CAWSVDHRGGFREQYF
TGTGCCTGGAGTGTGGATCACAGGGGAGGGTTCCGCGAGCAGTACTTC
>TRBJ2-7|NA|NA|TRBV9
CASSVSGVSYEQYF
TGTGCCAGCAGCGTCTCGGGGGTTTCCTACGAGCAGTACTTC
>TRBJ2-3|TRBD1|NA|TRBV2
CASSEDRGADTQYF
TGTGCCAGCAGCGAAGACAGGGGGGCAGATACGCAGTATTTT
>TRBJ1-3|NA|NA|TRBV29-1
CSVEARGGNTIYF
TGCAGCGTTGAAGCCAGGGGTGGAAACACCATATATTTT
>TRBJ2-2|NA|NA|TRBV7-2
CASSFPLGGGIGELFF
TGTGCCAGCAGCTTCCCCTTGGGGGGAGGCATCGGGGAGCTGTTTTTT
>TRBJ2-2|NA|NA|TRBV6-6
CASSYSKYRGTGELFF
TGTGCCAGCAGTTACTCGAAGTATAGGGGCACCGGGGAGCTGTTTTTT
>TRBJ2-7|NA|NA|TRBV4-1
CASSQEMTDVYEQYF
TGCGCCAGCAGCCAAGAAATGACAGACGTATACGAGCAGTACTTC
>TRBJ1-5|NA|NA|TRBV29-1
CSVRQNYQPQHF
TGCAGCGTGAGACAGAATTATCAGCCCCAGCATTTT
>TRBJ2-1|TRBD2|few|TRBV23-1
CASTLPLAGGNNEQFF
TGCGCCAGCACCCTACCCCTAGCGGGAGGGAACAATGAGCAGTTCTTC
>TRBJ2-7|NA|NA|TRBV30
CAWRYSYEQYF
TGTGCCTGGAGATACTCCTACGAGCAGTACTTC
>TRBJ2-5|TRBD2|NA|TRBV7-9
CASSPGPGGGETQYF
TGTGCCAGCAGCCCCGGACCGGGGGGGGGTGAGACCCAGTACTTC
>TRBJ2-7|TRBD2|NA|TRBV19
CASSLTSGRAYEQYF
TGTGCCAGTAGTCTGACTAGCGGGAGGGCCTACGAGCAGTACTTC
>TRBJ1-1|NA|NA|TRBV4-3
CASSQGLGVDTEAFF
TGCGCCAGCAGCCAGGGGTTAGGCGTGGACACTGAAGCTTTCTTT
>TRBJ2-7|TRBD1|few|TRBV29-1
CSAKQGADEQYF
TGCAGCGCCAAACAGGGGGCGGACGAGCAGTACTTC
>TRBJ1-5|TRBD1|NA|TRBV18
CASSSGGDQPQHF
TGTGCCAGCTCATCAGGGGGCGATCAGCCCCAGCATTTT
>TRBJ2-2|TRBD1|few|TRBV5-6
CASSRDRDSGELFF
TGTGCCAGCAGCCGGGACAGGGACTCCGGGGAGCTGTTTTTT
>TRBJ2-7|TRBD1|NA|TRBV6-5
CASSYSRGQGTYEQYF
TGTGCCAGCAGTTACTCGCGGGGACAGGGGACCTACGAGCAGTACTTC
>TRBJ1-1|NA|NA|TRBV6-1
CASSPRWDTEAFF
TGTGCCAGCAGTCCGCGGTGGGACACTGAAGCTTTCTTT
>TRBJ2-3|NA|NA|TRBV18
CASSPIYPEDSSTDTQYF
TGTGCCAGCTCACCAATATATCCGGAGGATTCTAGCACAGATACGCAGTATTTT
>TRBJ1-5|TRBD1|NA|TRBV6-6
CASSYHDRANQPQHF
TGTGCCAGCAGTTACCACGACAGGGCAAATCAGCCCCAGCATTTT
>TRBJ2-6|NA|few|TRBV10-3
CAISDRAGANVLTF
TGTGCCATCAGTGACAGGGCTGGGGCCAACGTCCTGACTTTC
>TRBJ2-1|NA|NA|TRBV4-1
CASSQEGASPRYNEQFF
TGCGCCAGCAGCCAAGAGGGGGCGTCACCCCGATACAATGAGCAGTTCTTC